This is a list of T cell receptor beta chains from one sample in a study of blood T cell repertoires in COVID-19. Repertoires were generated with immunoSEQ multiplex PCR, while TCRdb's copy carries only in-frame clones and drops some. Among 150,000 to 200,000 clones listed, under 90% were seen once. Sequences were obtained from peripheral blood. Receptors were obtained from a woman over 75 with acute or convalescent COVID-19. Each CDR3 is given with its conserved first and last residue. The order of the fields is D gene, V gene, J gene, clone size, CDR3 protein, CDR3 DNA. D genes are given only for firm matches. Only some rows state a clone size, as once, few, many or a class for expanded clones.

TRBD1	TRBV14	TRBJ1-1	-	CASSQDRVTAFF	TGTGCCAGCAGCCAGGACAGGGTCACGGCTTTCTTT
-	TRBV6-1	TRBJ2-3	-	CASSVLNGGSDTDTQYF	TGTGCCAGCAGTGTTCTTAACGGAGGGAGCGACACAGATACGCAGTATTTT
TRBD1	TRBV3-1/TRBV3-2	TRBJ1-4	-	CASSRQGASEKLFF	TGTGCCAGCAGCCGACAGGGGGCGTCAGAAAAACTGTTTTTT
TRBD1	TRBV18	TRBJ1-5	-	CASSSGQNSNQPQHF	TGTGCCAGCTCATCGGGACAGAATAGCAATCAGCCCCAGCATTTT
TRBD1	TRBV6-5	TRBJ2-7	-	CASKPGQGSYEQYF	TGTGCCAGCAAACCGGGACAGGGCTCCTACGAGCAGTACTTC
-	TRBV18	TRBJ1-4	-	CASSPGGSRGEKLFF	TGTGCCAGCTCACCAGGCGGGTCACGGGGAGAAAAACTGTTTTTT
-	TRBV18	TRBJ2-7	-	CASSPYRDRSYEQYF	TGTGCCAGCTCACCTTACAGGGACCGTTCCTACGAGCAGTACTTC
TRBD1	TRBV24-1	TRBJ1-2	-	CATSEMTGGDGYGYTF	TGTGCCACCAGTGAAATGACAGGGGGAGATGGCTATGGCTACACCTTC
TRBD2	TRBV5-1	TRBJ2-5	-	CASNLPGGSEETQYF	TGCGCCAGCAACCTACCGGGAGGATCTGAAGAGACCCAGTACTTC
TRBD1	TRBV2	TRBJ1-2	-	CASSAQGEWEGYTF	TGTGCCAGCAGTGCCCAGGGGGAATGGGAGGGCTACACCTTC
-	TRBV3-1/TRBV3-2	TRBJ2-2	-	CASSNRQDLNTGELFF	TGTGCCAGCAGCAACCGACAGGATCTGAACACCGGGGAGCTGTTTTTT
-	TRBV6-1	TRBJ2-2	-	CASSEGELSNTGELFF	TGTGCCAGCAGTGAAGGAGAGCTCTCGAACACCGGGGAGCTGTTTTTT
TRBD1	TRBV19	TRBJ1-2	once	CASSRQGSNYGYTF	TGTGCCAGTAGTAGACAGGGTTCTAACTATGGCTACACCTTC
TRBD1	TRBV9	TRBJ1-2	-	CASSVAPGQPTINYGYTF	TGTGCCAGCAGCGTAGCTCCGGGACAGCCAACGATCAACTATGGCTACACCTTC
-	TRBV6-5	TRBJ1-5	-	CASSTGRNQPQHF	TGTGCCAGCAGTACAGGGCGCAATCAGCCCCAGCATTTT
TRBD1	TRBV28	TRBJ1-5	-	CASSLRQGGQPQHF	TGTGCCAGCAGTTTACGACAGGGAGGTCAGCCCCAGCATTTT
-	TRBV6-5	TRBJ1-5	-	CASSGTVFDQPQHF	TGTGCCAGCAGCGGAACAGTTTTCGATCAGCCCCAGCATTTT
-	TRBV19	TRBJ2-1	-	CASSIRGLGNEQFF	TGTGCCAGTAGTATAAGGGGCCTTGGCAATGAGCAGTTCTTC
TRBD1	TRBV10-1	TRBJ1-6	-	CASRTGNPPNSPLHF	TGCGCCAGCAGGACAGGGAACCCCCCCAATTCACCTCTCCACTTT
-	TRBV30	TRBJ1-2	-	CAWSPQGGNVYTF	TGTGCCTGGTCCCCACAGGGAGGGAACGTCTACACCTTC
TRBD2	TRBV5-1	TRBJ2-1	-	CASSATSGLGGGGYNEQFF	TGCGCCAGCAGCGCGACTAGCGGTCTGGGCGGGGGAGGATACAATGAGCAGTTCTTC
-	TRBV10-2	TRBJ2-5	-	CASSVGTKETQYF	TGCGCCAGCAGTGTAGGGACAAAAGAGACCCAGTACTTC
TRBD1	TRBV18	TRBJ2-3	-	CASSPPRTGLTDTQYF	TGTGCCAGCTCACCACCCAGGACAGGGCTGACAGATACGCAGTATTTT
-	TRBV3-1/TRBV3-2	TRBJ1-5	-	CASSPGNQPQHF	TGTGCCAGCAGCCCGGGGAATCAGCCCCAGCATTTT
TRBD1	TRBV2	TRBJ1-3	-	CASREEDRPLGAIYF	TGTGCCAGCAGGGAGGAGGACAGGCCGTTAGGGGCCATATATTTT
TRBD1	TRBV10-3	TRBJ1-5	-	CAISQDRGTQPQHF	TGTGCCATCAGTCAAGACAGGGGGACGCAGCCCCAGCATTTT
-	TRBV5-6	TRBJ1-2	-	CASSPSQIKVGYGYTF	TGTGCCAGCAGCCCTTCACAGATAAAGGTTGGGTATGGCTACACCTTC
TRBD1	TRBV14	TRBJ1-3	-	CASSFHRGPSGNTIYF	TGTGCCAGCAGCTTTCACAGGGGCCCGTCCGGAAACACCATATATTTT